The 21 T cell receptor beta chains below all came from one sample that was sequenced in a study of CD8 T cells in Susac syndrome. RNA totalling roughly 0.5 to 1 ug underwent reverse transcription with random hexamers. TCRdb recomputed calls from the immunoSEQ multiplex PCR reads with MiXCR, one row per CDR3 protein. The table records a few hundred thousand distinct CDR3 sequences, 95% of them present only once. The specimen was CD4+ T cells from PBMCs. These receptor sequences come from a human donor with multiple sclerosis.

The CDR3 DNA reads TGCAGCCTACCGGGGACAAAGACAGATACGCAGTATTTT. It specifies CSLPGTKTDTQYF. This chain links TRBV29-1 with TRBJ2-3; TRBD1 is a possible D gene (6 bases). There are 13 residues in the CDR3. CDR1 is SQVTM, CDR2 ANQGSEA, per germline. The V and J ends lost 8 bases and 3 bases respectively, with 15 bases between them.

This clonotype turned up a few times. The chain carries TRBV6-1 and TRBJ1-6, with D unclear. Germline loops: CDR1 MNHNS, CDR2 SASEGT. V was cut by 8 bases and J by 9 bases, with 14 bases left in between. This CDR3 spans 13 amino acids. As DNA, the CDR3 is TGTGCCAGCGGAGAAGGGTTGAGTTCACCCCTCCACTTT. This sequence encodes CASGEGLSSPLHF.

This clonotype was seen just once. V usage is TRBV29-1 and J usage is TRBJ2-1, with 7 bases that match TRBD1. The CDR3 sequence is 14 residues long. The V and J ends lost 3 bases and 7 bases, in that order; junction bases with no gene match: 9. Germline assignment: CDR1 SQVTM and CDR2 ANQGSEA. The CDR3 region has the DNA TGCAGCGTTGATGACAGGGCAGTATGGAATGAGCAGTTCTTC. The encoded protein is CSVDDRAVWNEQFF.

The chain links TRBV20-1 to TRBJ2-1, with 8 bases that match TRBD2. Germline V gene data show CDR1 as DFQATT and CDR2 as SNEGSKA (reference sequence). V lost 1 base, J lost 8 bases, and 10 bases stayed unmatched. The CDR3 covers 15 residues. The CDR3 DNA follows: TGCAGTGCTAGAGTCAGGCGGGGGGCGTTAGATGAGCAGTTCTTC. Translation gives CSARVRRGALDEQFF.

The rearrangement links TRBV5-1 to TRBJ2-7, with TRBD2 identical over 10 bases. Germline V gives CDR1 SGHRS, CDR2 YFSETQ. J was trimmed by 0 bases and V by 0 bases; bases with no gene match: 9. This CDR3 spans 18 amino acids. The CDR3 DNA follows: TGCGCCAGCAGCTTGGCCCCAGCGGGGGGGCCAAGCTCCTACGAGCAGTACGTC. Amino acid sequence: CASSLAPAGGPSSYEQYV.

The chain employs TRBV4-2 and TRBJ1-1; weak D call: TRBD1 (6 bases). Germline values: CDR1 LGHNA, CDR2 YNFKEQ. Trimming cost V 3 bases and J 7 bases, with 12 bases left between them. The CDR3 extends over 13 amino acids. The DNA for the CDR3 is TGTGCCAGCAGCCAGAGACAGGCGGGTGAAGCTTTCTTT. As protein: CASSQRQAGEAFF.

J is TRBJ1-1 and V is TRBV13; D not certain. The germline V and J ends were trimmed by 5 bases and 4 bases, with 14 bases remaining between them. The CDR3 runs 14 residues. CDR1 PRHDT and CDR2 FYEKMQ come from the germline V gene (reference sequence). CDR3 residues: CASSATSSSTEAFF. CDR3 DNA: TGTGCCAGCAGCGCCACATCTTCGAGCACTGAAGCTTTCTTT.

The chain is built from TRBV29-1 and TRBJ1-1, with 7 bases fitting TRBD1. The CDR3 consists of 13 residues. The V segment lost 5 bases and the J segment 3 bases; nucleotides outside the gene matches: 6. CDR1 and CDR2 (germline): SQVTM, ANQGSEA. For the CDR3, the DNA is TGCAGCGTTTCTACCGGGACAGACACTGAAGCTTTCTTT. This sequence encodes CSVSTGTDTEAFF.

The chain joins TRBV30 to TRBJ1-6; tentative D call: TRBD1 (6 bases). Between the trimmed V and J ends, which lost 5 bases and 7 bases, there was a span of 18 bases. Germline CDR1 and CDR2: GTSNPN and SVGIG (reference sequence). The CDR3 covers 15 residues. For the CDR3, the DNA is TGTGCCTGGGATCGAGGGGGTTCGTGGAATTCACCCCTCCACTTT. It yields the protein CAWDRGGSWNSPLHF.

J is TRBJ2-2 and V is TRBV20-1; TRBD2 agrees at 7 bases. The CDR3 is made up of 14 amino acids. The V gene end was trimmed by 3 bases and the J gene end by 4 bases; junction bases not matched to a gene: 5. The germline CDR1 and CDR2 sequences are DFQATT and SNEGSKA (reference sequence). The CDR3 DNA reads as TGCAGTGCTAGGAGGGCGGGGGTCACCGGGGAGCTGTTTTTT. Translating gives CSARRAGVTGELFF.

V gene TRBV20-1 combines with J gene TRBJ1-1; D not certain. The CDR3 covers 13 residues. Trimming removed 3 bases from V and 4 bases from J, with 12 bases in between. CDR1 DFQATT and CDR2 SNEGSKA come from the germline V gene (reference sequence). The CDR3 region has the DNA TGCAGTGCTAGCGAGGGATCAGGCACTGAAGCTTTCTTT. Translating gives CSASEGSGTEAFF.

The CDR3 sequence is CASSPTKRAGPQHF. CDR3 DNA sequence: TGTGCCAGCAGTCCTACCAAAAGGGCCGGGCCCCAGCATTTT. The chain has TRBV13 and TRBJ1-5; D unresolved. CDR1 is PRHDT and CDR2 is FYEKMQ in the germline V gene (reference sequence). The CDR3 contains 14 residues. Trimming pared 6 bases from V and 9 bases from J, leaving 18 bases between.

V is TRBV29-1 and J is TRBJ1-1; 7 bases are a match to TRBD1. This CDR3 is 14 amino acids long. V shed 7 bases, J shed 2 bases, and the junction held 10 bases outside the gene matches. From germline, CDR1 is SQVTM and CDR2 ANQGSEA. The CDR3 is CSAGSGTENTEAFF. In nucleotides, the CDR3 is TGCAGCGCTGGATCCGGGACAGAAAACACTGAAGCTTTCTTT.

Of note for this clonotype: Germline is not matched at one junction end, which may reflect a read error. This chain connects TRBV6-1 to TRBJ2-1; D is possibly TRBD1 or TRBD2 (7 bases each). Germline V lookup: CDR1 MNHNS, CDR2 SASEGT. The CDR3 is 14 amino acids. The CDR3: CASSGASDRVREVF. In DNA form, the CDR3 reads TGTGCCAGCAGTGGCGCGTCAGACAGGGTCCGGGAGGTCTTC.

CDR3 residues: CSARGHLQETQYF. CDR3 in DNA: TGCAGTGCCCGGGGTCACCTACAAGAGACCCAGTACTTC. The V gene is TRBV20-1, the J gene TRBJ2-5; D possibly corresponds to TRBD2 (5 bases). The ends were cut back, 6 bases at V and 2 bases at J, with 13 bases in the middle. The CDR3 runs 13 residues. Germline CDR1 DFQATT, CDR2 SNEGSKA (reference sequence).

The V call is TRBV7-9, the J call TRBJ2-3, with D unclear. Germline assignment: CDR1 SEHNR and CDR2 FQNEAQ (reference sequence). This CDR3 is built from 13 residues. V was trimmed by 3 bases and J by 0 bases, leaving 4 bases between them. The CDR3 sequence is CASSFPSTDTQYF. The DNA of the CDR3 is TGTGCCAGCAGCTTCCCCAGCACAGATACGCAGTATTTT.

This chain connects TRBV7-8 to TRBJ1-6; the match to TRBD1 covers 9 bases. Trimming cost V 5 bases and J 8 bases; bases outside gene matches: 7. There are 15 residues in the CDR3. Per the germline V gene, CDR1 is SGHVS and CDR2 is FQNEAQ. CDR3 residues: CASSEDRGVDSPLHF. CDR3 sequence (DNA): TGTGCCAGCAGCGAGGACAGGGGTGTTGATTCACCCCTCCACTTT.

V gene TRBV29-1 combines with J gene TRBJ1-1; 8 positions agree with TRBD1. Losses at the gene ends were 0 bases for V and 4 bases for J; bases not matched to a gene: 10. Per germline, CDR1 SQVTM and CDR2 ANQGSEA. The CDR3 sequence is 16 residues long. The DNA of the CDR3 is TGCAGCGTTGAAGATGAGGCCACAGGGGGGGTCACTGAAGCTTTCTTT. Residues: CSVEDEATGGVTEAFF.

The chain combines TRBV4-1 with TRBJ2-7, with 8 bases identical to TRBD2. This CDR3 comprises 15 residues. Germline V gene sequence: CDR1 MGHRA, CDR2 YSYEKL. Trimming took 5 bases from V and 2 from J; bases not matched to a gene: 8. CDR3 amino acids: CASSFNTGGTYEQYF. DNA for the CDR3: TGCGCCAGCAGCTTTAATACGGGGGGGACCTACGAGCAGTACTTC.

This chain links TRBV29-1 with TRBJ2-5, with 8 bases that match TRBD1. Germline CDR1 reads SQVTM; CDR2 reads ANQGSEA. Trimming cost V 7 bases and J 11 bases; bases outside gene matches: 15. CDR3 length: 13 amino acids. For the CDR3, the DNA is TGCAGCGGCGGCTCCGGGACAGGACCGAGGCAGTACTTC. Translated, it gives CSGGSGTGPRQYF.

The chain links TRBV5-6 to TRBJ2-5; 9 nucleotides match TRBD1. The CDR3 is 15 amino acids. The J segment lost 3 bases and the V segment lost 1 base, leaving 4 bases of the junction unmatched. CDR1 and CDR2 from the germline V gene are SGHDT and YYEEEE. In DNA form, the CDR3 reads TGTGCCAGCAGCTTGACAGGGGGCTACGAAGAGACCCAGTACTTC. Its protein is CASSLTGGYEETQYF.